This T cell receptor beta chain was profiled in a study of blood T cell repertoires in COVID-19. This clone was recorded a few times. The CDR3 length is 15 residues. Germline-derived CDR1 and CDR2 are MNHEY and SVGEGT. Trimming took 5 bases from V and 5 from J, leaving 16 bases between them. Assay: immunoSEQ multiplex PCR; the TCRdb copy retains only in-frame clones and omits some. The sample gives hundreds of thousands of clones, more than 75% of which show up once; about 6.3% is in the top ten. This TCR was sampled from a woman in her fifties or sixties with COVID-19, enrolled during active disease. The source material was peripheral blood. J is TRBJ1-5 and V is TRBV6-2 or TRBV6-3; no clear D gene. This CDR3 is CASSDRGSVDQPQHF. The CDR3 bases are TGTGCCAGCAGTGACCGCGGCTCCGTCGATCAGCCCCAGCATTTT.